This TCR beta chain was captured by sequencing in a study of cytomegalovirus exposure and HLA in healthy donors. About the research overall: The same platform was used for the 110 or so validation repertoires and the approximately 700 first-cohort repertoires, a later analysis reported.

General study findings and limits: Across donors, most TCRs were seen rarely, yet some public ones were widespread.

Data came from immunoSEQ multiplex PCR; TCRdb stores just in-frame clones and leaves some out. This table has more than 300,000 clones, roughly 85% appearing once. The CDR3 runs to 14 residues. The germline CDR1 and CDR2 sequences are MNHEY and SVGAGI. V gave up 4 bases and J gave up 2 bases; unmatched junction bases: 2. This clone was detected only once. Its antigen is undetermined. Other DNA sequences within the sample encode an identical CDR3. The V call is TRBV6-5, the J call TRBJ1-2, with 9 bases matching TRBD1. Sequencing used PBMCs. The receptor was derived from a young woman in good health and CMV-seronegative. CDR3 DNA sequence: TGTGCCAGCAGTTTGGGACAGGGCAACTATGGCTACACCTTC. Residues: CASSLGQGNYGYTF.